One and the same sample provided the 17 T cell receptor beta chains below, sequenced in a study of T cell repertoires in cytomegalovirus infection. TCRdb itself ran the reads through MiXCR, one entry per CDR3 protein. The table lists around 210,000 distinct CDR3 sequences, around 6.4% of them singletons. The sequencing input was PBMCs. Receptors originate from a human donor in good health (CMV status not recorded). Some clones in this sample may be carry-over from other donors' samples.

This clonotype was detected many times. This rearrangement joins TRBV7-2 to TRBJ2-3, with D possibly TRBD2 on 6 matching bases. There are 14 residues in the CDR3. The germline CDR1 and CDR2 sequences are SGHTA and FQGNSA. Trimming stripped 0 bases from V and 4 bases from J, with 8 bases between. The CDR3: CASSLARRADTQYF. CDR3 in DNA: TGTGCCAGCAGCTTAGCGCGGAGGGCAGATACGCAGTATTTT.

This clonotype was recorded at least ten times. V is TRBV7-2 and J is TRBJ2-2; D perhaps matches TRBD2 (7 bases). CDR1 is SGHTA, CDR2 FQGNSA, per germline. Trimming left V 0 bases short and J 0 bases short, with 11 bases between. This CDR3 comprises 17 residues. CDR3 sequence (DNA): TGTGCCAGCAGCTTAGCCGGGGGGCCCGCGAACACCGGGGAGCTGTTTTTT. Its translation: CASSLAGGPANTGELFF.

The V and J genes are TRBV4-3 and TRBJ2-3; a weak D match, TRBD1 (6 bases). V shed 3 bases and J shed 4 bases, with 8 bases lying between them. CDR3 length: 13 amino acids. CDR1 LGHNA and CDR2 YSLEER come from the germline V gene. CDR3 nucleotides: TGCGCCAGCAGCCATACAGGGTCAGATACGCAGTATTTT. Residues: CASSHTGSDTQYF.

The sample holds many counts of this clonotype. This rearrangement joins TRBV14 to TRBJ2-1; the match to TRBD1 covers 7 bases. The germline gives CDR1 SGHDN, CDR2 FVKESK. The CDR3 spans 15 residues. The J segment lost 0 bases and the V segment lost 3 bases, leaving 2 bases of the junction unmatched. This CDR3 is CASSQTGSSYNEQFF. As DNA, the CDR3 is TGTGCCAGCAGCCAGACAGGGAGCTCCTACAATGAGCAGTTCTTC.

This clonotype was detected many times. The gene calls are TRBV14 and TRBJ2-2; the D gene is possibly TRBD1 (6 bases). The CDR3 has 17 amino acids. Germline V gives CDR1 SGHDN, CDR2 FVKESK. The V and J ends lost 1 base and 0 bases respectively, with 12 bases between them. CDR3 region: CASSQARDTTNTGELFF. The DNA of the CDR3 is TGTGCCAGCAGCCAAGCGAGGGACACCACGAACACCGGGGAGCTGTTTTTT.

This clonotype was observed at least ten times. The chain carries TRBV2 and TRBJ2-5; maybe TRBD2 (5 bases). Germline CDR1 SNHLY, CDR2 FYNNEI. V shed 7 bases and J shed 5 bases, with 14 bases lying between them. This CDR3 is 13 amino acids long. CDR3 sequence reads: CASTGDWEETQYF. The CDR3 DNA is TGTGCCAGCACTGGGGATTGGGAGGAGACCCAGTACTTC.

This clonotype was observed many times. The chain recombines TRBV24-1 with TRBJ2-1; D is undetermined. Trimming removed 5 bases from V and 7 bases from J, with 17 bases in between. CDR3 length equals 15 residues. CDR1 is KGHDR and CDR2 is SFDVKD in the germline V gene. This CDR3 is CATSVVEVAINEQFF. In nucleotides, the CDR3 is TGTGCCACCAGTGTTGTTGAGGTAGCAATAAATGAGCAGTTCTTC.

This clonotype was seen repeatedly, ten times or more. The V and J genes are TRBV29-1 and TRBJ2-7; TRBD1 agrees at 10 bases. V was pared by 7 bases and J by 0 bases, with 9 bases of the junction left unmatched. CDR1 is SQVTM, CDR2 ANQGSEA, per germline. The CDR3 runs to 15 residues. CDR3 coding DNA: TGCAGCGCCGGTCCGGGACAGGGGCACTCCTACGAGCAGTACTTC. Residues: CSAGPGQGHSYEQYF.

This clonotype was detected many times. The chain uses TRBV7-6 and TRBJ1-3; D possibly corresponds to TRBD1 (5 bases). This CDR3 is 16 amino acids long. V dropped 5 bases and J dropped 4 bases, with 18 bases sitting between them. Germline CDR1 SGHVS, CDR2 FNYEAQ. DNA of the CDR3: TGTGCCAGCAGCCACCCCCGCAGGGTGGGAGGAAACACCATATATTTT. Translation: CASSHPRRVGGNTIYF.

This clonotype was counted at least ten times. The rearrangement links TRBV5-6 to TRBJ2-6; no clear D gene. V was shortened by 4 bases and J by 0 bases, with 14 bases between the two germline ends. The CDR3 runs 17 residues. Per the germline V gene, CDR1 is SGHDT and CDR2 is YYEEEE. This CDR3 reads CASSGNREYSGANVLTF. The CDR3 nucleotides read TGTGCCAGCAGCGGAAATAGAGAATACTCTGGGGCCAACGTCCTGACTTTC.

The table lists this clonotype with many counts. The chain couples TRBV10-3 to TRBJ2-1; D remains ambiguous. V was pared by 0 bases and J by 8 bases, with 8 bases between. The CDR3 length is 13 residues. Germline V gene data show CDR1 as ENHRY and CDR2 as SYGVKD. The CDR3 reads CAISESNYDEQFF. In DNA, the CDR3 is TGTGCCATCAGTGAGTCGAATTATGATGAGCAGTTCTTC.

This clonotype was recorded many times. CDR3 loop: CASSYGPYRGDTEAFF. CDR3 nucleotides: TGTGCCAGCAGTTACGGCCCCTACAGGGGCGACACTGAAGCTTTCTTT. The chain combines TRBV6-2 or TRBV6-3 with TRBJ1-1, with TRBD1 matching over 7 bases. The germline V gene has CDR1 MNHEY and CDR2 SVGEGT. V was pared by 2 bases and J by 3 bases, with 9 bases of the junction left unmatched. The CDR3 totals 16 residues.

This clonotype was observed at least ten times. The chain carries TRBV6-6 and TRBJ1-5, with no clear D. The germline V gene has CDR1 MNHNY and CDR2 SVGAGI (reference sequence). The germline V and J ends were trimmed by 2 bases and 0 bases, with 14 bases remaining between them. CDR3 length: 17 amino acids. The CDR3 region has the DNA TGTGCCAGCAGTTACCTCATGGACGGTTATAGCAATCAGCCCCAGCATTTT. Protein: CASSYLMDGYSNQPQHF.

This clonotype has at least ten counts. This chain uses TRBV14 with TRBJ2-7, with TRBD1 identical over 7 bases. Germline V CDR1 and CDR2: SGHDN, FVKESK. With V trimmed by 2 bases and J by 6 bases, 7 bases remained unmatched. The CDR3 is made up of 14 amino acids. This CDR3 reads CASSQKQGSVEQYF. The CDR3 DNA reads as TGTGCCAGCAGCCAAAAACAGGGGTCGGTCGAGCAGTACTTC.

At least ten counts were recorded for this clonotype. The CDR3 DNA is TGTGCCAGCAGTTACTCGAGGACAGACTACGAGCAGTACTTC. Encoded protein: CASSYSRTDYEQYF. The chain uses TRBV6-5 and TRBJ2-7; D may be TRBD1 (6 bases). This CDR3 region has 14 residues. Germline-derived CDR1 and CDR2 are MNHEY and SVGAGI. Trimming took 0 bases from V and 3 from J, leaving 9 bases between them.

This clonotype was found a few times. V is TRBV20-1 and J is TRBJ2-5; 9 nucleotides match TRBD2. Germline assignment: CDR1 DFQATT and CDR2 SNEGSKA (reference sequence). The CDR3 consists of 16 residues. Germline trimming cut 0 bases from V and 1 base from J; bases unmatched to any gene: 6. The CDR3, as DNA: TGCAGTGCTAGAGACGTGACTAGCGGAACCCAAGAGACCCAGTACTTC. Translation gives CSARDVTSGTQETQYF.

This clonotype appeared many times. V gene TRBV12-3 or TRBV12-4 combines with J gene TRBJ1-1; the D gene is possibly TRBD1 (6 bases). The CDR3 consists of 15 residues. V lost 4 bases and J lost 1, with 13 bases in between. The CDR3 sequence is CASSSQGTQNTEAFF. The CDR3 DNA reads as TGTGCCAGCAGTTCACAGGGTACCCAGAACACTGAAGCTTTCTTT.